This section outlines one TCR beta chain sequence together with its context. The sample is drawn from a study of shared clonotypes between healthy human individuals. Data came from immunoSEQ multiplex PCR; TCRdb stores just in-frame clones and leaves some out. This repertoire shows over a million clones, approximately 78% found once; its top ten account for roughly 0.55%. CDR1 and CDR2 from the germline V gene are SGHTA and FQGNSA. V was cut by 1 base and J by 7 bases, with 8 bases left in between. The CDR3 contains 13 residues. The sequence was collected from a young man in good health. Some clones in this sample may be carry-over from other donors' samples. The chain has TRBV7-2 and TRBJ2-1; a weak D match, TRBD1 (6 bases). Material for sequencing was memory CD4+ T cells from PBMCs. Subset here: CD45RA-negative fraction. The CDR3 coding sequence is TGTGCCAGCAGCTTAGGGACAGCTAATGAGCAGTTCTTC. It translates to CASSLGTANEQFF.